The T cell receptor beta chain described here comes from a study of cytomegalovirus exposure and HLA in healthy donors. Use of 60 Vbeta and 13 Jbeta primers characterized the PCR. Sequencing was performed with immunoSEQ multiplex PCR; in TCRdb, only in-frame clones are kept and a portion is missing. Of over 150,000 clones listed, just over 75% are singletons. Of note for this clone: Antigen unknown.

Germline assignment: CDR1 GTSNPN and CDR2 SVGIG (reference sequence). Unmatched junction bases numbered 3, after V lost 3 bases and J lost 2 bases. The CDR3 is made up of 14 amino acids. Points from the study as a whole: Looking again later, the authors saw that most CMV-associated TCR beta chains seemed HLA-restricted. Cytomegalovirus association was listed for 164 TCR beta chains. It is likely that the observed cluster of highly shared sequence variants was a sequencing artifact. In a later analysis, at a false discovery rate of 0.05, 15,000 to 20,000 TCR beta sequences were associated with HLA alleles.

Sequenced material: PBMCs. This receptor was taken from a woman in her sixties in good health and CMV-seropositive. The chain combines TRBV30 with TRBJ1-5, with 8 bases lining up with TRBD1. CDR3: CAWSRGRRNQPQHF. In DNA, the CDR3 is TGTGCCTGGAGCAGGGGGCGCCGCAATCAGCCCCAGCATTTT.